These T cell receptor beta chains were read from a single sample in a study of T cells in Graves' hyperthyroidism and ophthalmopathy. TCRdb reprocessed the multiplex PCR reads via MiXCR and lists one record per CDR3 protein. Of hundreds of thousands of distinct CDR3 sequences listed, 16% were seen once; the top ten hold around 18%. Material for sequencing was blood. The source is a woman younger than 35 with Graves' hyperthyroidism. The conserved cysteine and the conserved F or W are not part of the CDR3 here. The order of the fields is V gene, clone size, J gene, CDR3 protein. Size is omitted from some rows. Given values are once, few, many or a class for expanded clones.

v_gene: TRBV5-1
abundance: NA
j_gene: TRBJ1-3
CDR3aa: ASSLYGGPGNTIY

v_gene: TRBV5-1
abundance: NA
j_gene: TRBJ2-7
CDR3aa: ASRRGLGEQY

v_gene: TRBV20-1
abundance: many
j_gene: TRBJ1-2
CDR3aa: SARGTNYGYT

v_gene: TRBV5-1
abundance: many
j_gene: TRBJ2-7
CDR3aa: ASSLWESSSGRAYEQY

v_gene: TRBV20-1
abundance: many
j_gene: TRBJ1-1
CDR3aa: SARDLEGADTEAF

v_gene: TRBV15
abundance: many
j_gene: TRBJ2-7
CDR3aa: ATSRVATFFGGSYEQY

v_gene: TRBV12-3/TRBV12-4
abundance: few
j_gene: TRBJ2-4
CDR3aa: ASSLGVGPAKNIQY

v_gene: TRBV4-2
abundance: few
j_gene: TRBJ2-2
CDR3aa: ASSQAGQGNTGELF

v_gene: TRBV6-1
abundance: few
j_gene: TRBJ1-2
CDR3aa: ASSEYSGYYGYT

v_gene: TRBV11-2
abundance: many
j_gene: TRBJ2-7
CDR3aa: ASSLALDRGHEQY

v_gene: TRBV7-8
abundance: many
j_gene: TRBJ2-1
CDR3aa: ASSSPPNEQF

v_gene: TRBV7-9
abundance: NA
j_gene: TRBJ1-5
CDR3aa: ASSLVQGTNSQPQH

v_gene: TRBV20-1
abundance: many
j_gene: TRBJ2-7
CDR3aa: SARDTGSYEQY

v_gene: TRBV2
abundance: NA
j_gene: TRBJ2-3
CDR3aa: ASSETPPRTSTDTQY

v_gene: TRBV5-5
abundance: few
j_gene: TRBJ1-6
CDR3aa: ASSRAGTGYNSPLH

v_gene: TRBV20-1
abundance: many
j_gene: TRBJ2-1
CDR3aa: SANSLDRGNEQF

v_gene: TRBV5-1
abundance: NA
j_gene: TRBJ2-5
CDR3aa: ASSLEASGQETQY

v_gene: TRBV15
abundance: many
j_gene: TRBJ1-1
CDR3aa: ATSRTGMNTEAF

v_gene: TRBV20-1
abundance: many
j_gene: TRBJ1-1
CDR3aa: SASPGGSTEAF

v_gene: TRBV2
abundance: many
j_gene: TRBJ1-5
CDR3aa: ASSETDPNQPQH

v_gene: TRBV20-1
abundance: many
j_gene: TRBJ2-5
CDR3aa: SARRLAGEETQY

v_gene: TRBV5-1
abundance: many
j_gene: TRBJ2-7
CDR3aa: ASSPGLAGPPYEQY

v_gene: TRBV12-3/TRBV12-4
abundance: many
j_gene: TRBJ1-4
CDR3aa: ASSPDRGREKLF

v_gene: TRBV6-2/TRBV6-3
abundance: few
j_gene: TRBJ1-1
CDR3aa: ASSYGPAMNTEAF

v_gene: TRBV11-3
abundance: many
j_gene: TRBJ1-2
CDR3aa: ASSLEGRGGNYGYT

v_gene: TRBV2
abundance: many
j_gene: TRBJ2-7
CDR3aa: ASSESVNRDYEQY

v_gene: TRBV2
abundance: many
j_gene: TRBJ1-1
CDR3aa: ASSERLGGASEAF

v_gene: TRBV3-1
abundance: few
j_gene: TRBJ1-6
CDR3aa: ASSQGQGSSPLH

v_gene: TRBV30
abundance: many
j_gene: TRBJ1-4
CDR3aa: AWSVMDEKLF

v_gene: TRBV6-1
abundance: NA
j_gene: TRBJ1-1
CDR3aa: ASSQDRGQAF

v_gene: TRBV6-5
abundance: few
j_gene: TRBJ1-3
CDR3aa: ASSYGQGAGNTIY

v_gene: TRBV20-1
abundance: NA
j_gene: TRBJ1-3
CDR3aa: SARSNHRAIGNTIY

v_gene: TRBV3-1
abundance: NA
j_gene: TRBJ2-7
CDR3aa: ASSQAATTHEQY

v_gene: TRBV20-1
abundance: NA
j_gene: TRBJ2-7
CDR3aa: SARDFAAASGRNEQY

v_gene: TRBV10-3
abundance: many
j_gene: TRBJ1-5
CDR3aa: AISAFDSYSNQPQH

v_gene: TRBV30
abundance: many
j_gene: TRBJ1-1
CDR3aa: AWNGGHLNTEAF

v_gene: TRBV3-1
abundance: many
j_gene: TRBJ2-1
CDR3aa: ASSRQTLPRNEQF

v_gene: TRBV4-3
abundance: few
j_gene: TRBJ1-1
CDR3aa: ASSPEVTVRAF

v_gene: TRBV6-2/TRBV6-3
abundance: NA
j_gene: TRBJ2-6
CDR3aa: ASSTPGLAGGFSGANVLT

v_gene: TRBV5-1
abundance: NA
j_gene: TRBJ2-5
CDR3aa: ASSLELFLETQY

v_gene: TRBV5-1
abundance: NA
j_gene: TRBJ2-7
CDR3aa: ASSAGTGGIYEQY

v_gene: TRBV7-6
abundance: few
j_gene: TRBJ1-1
CDR3aa: ASSLGRDSLNTEAF

v_gene: TRBV11-2
abundance: many
j_gene: TRBJ2-7
CDR3aa: ASSSPGVAGDPYEQY

v_gene: TRBV5-5
abundance: NA
j_gene: TRBJ2-2
CDR3aa: ASSRDRGLAGELF

v_gene: TRBV5-1
abundance: many
j_gene: TRBJ1-1
CDR3aa: ASSLGAGGGKWPTEAF

v_gene: TRBV5-1
abundance: NA
j_gene: TRBJ2-5
CDR3aa: ASSLRVGLETQY

v_gene: TRBV9
abundance: NA
j_gene: TRBJ1-1
CDR3aa: ASSVGGGGMNTEAF

v_gene: TRBV6-6
abundance: few
j_gene: TRBJ2-1
CDR3aa: ASSSSMYEQF

v_gene: TRBV11-2
abundance: NA
j_gene: TRBJ1-5
CDR3aa: ASSLGGAGGNQPQH

v_gene: TRBV11-3
abundance: NA
j_gene: TRBJ2-5
CDR3aa: ASSSTGQGWETQY

v_gene: TRBV24-1
abundance: many
j_gene: TRBJ2-1
CDR3aa: ATGSASSYNEQF

v_gene: TRBV27
abundance: few
j_gene: TRBJ2-3
CDR3aa: ASSPGLAGSTDTQY

v_gene: TRBV10-2
abundance: many
j_gene: TRBJ2-7
CDR3aa: ASSEPVGLAGPHEQY

v_gene: TRBV12-3/TRBV12-4
abundance: NA
j_gene: TRBJ2-2
CDR3aa: ASSLRLLAGDSGELF

v_gene: TRBV29-1
abundance: few
j_gene: TRBJ1-1
CDR3aa: SVTVLMNTEAF

v_gene: TRBV20-1
abundance: many
j_gene: TRBJ2-7
CDR3aa: SARDEWSQGIYEQY